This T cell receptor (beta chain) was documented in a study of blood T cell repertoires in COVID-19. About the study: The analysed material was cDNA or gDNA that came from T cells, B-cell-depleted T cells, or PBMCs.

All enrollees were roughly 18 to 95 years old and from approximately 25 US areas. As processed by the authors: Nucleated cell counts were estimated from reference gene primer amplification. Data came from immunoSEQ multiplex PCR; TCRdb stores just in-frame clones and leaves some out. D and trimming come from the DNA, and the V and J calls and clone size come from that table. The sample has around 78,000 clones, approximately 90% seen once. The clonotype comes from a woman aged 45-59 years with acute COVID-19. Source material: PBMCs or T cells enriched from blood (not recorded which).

The CDR3 bases are TGTGCCAGCAGTTTTGGACTATCCCTACATACGCAGTATTTT. This encodes CASSFGLSLHTQYF. This chain joins TRBV27 and TRBJ2-3; possibly TRBD2 for D (6 bases). CDR1 is MNHEY, CDR2 SMNVEV, per germline (reference sequence). V gave up 3 bases and J gave up 7 bases, with 14 bases separating them. The CDR3 loop spans 14 amino acids.